The clone carrying this TCR beta chain occurred many times. What it recognizes is unknown. This specimen belongs to a study of regulatory T cells in long-lasting Graves disease. V lost 6 bases to trimming and J lost 0 bases, with 6 bases between them. Germline CDR1 is MNHEY and CDR2 is SMNVEV (reference sequence). CDR3 size: 13 residues. Whole-study results and caveats: Persistent disease showed a preference for TRBV28, TRBJ1-2 and TRBJ2-5.

Sequencing libraries for TCR beta were prepared with iRepertoire HTBI primers and Arm-PCR of CDR3 regions. One entry per CDR3 protein, called by TCRdb with MiXCR from the multiplex PCR reads. The sample contains more than 400,000 distinct CDR3 sequences, 15% to 20% of which appear only once. Time point denoted: newly diagnosed GD, antithyroid drugs for less than 3 months. PBMC RNA served as the TCR library source. By American Thyroid Association guidelines, Graves' disease was diagnosed in the cohort. These same data were also listed under a study on T cells in Graves' hyperthyroidism and ophthalmopathy.

The sequence was collected from a woman aged 25 to 39 with Graves disease. This material consisted of peripheral blood mononuclear cells (PBMCs), taken at new diagnosis, from a patient treated with antithyroid drugs. The chain couples TRBV27 to TRBJ1-5; D ambiguous. The CDR3 sequence is CASSGYSNQPQHF. The CDR3 nucleotides are TGTGCCAGCAGCGGGTATAGCAATCAGCCCCAGCATTTT.